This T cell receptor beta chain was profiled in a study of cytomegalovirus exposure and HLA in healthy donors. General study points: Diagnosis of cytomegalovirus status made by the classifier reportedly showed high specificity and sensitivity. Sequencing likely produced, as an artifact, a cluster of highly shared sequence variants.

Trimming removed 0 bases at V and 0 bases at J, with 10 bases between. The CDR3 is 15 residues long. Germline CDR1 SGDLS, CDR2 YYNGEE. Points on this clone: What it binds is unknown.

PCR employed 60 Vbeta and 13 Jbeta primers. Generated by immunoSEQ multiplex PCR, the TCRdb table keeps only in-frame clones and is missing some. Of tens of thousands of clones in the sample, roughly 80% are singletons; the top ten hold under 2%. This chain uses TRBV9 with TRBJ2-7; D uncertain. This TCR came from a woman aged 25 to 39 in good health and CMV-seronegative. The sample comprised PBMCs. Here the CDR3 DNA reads TGTGCCAGCAGCGTAGGCCCTGTCAGCTCCTACGAGCAGTACTTC. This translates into CASSVGPVSSYEQYF.